Listed here are 26 T cell receptor beta chains from one sample, sequenced in a study of glioma-infiltrating T cells. TCR alpha and beta CDR3 regions were amplified from RNA using iRepertoire nested multiplex PCR. MiXCR, run by TCRdb on the multiplex PCR reads, gives a single entry per CDR3 protein. This sample has approximately 120,000 distinct CDR3 sequences, with less than 30% found just once. Sequencing used glioma tissue, nonneoplastic brain tissue, or PBMCs (not recorded which). These receptors were taken from a human donor with low-grade glioma or glioblastoma, undergoing nonglioma brain surgery, or in good health (not recorded which).

This clonotype has a handful of counts. At one boundary the junction diverges from the germline segment, which might be a read error. The gene calls are TRBV5-1 and TRBJ2-1; 10 bases match TRBD2. CDR3 size: 16 residues. In germline, CDR1 is SGHRS, CDR2 YFSETQ. The CDR3 DNA reads as TGCGCCAGCAGCTTGGACGGTAGCGGGAGGTTCAATGAGCAGTTCTTT. Translating it yields CASSLDGSGRFNEQFF.

This clonotype came up many times. The chain uses TRBV3-1 and TRBJ1-1; 7 positions match TRBD1. The CDR3 is 15 residues long. The germline CDR1 and CDR2 sequences are LGHDT and YNNKEL (reference sequence). With 7 bases clipped from V and 3 bases from J, the junction kept 11 bases outside the gene matches. The CDR3: CASIPKARGDTEAFF. In DNA form, the CDR3 reads TGTGCCAGCATCCCCAAAGCCAGGGGGGACACTGAAGCTTTCTTT.

This chain uses TRBV6-1 with TRBJ2-1; tentative D call: TRBD1 (5 bases). The CDR3 has 11 residues. V dropped 6 bases and J dropped 8 bases, with 8 bases sitting between them. From germline, CDR1 is MNHNS and CDR2 SASEGT. The chain's CDR3 is CASRGLYEQFF. The DNA for the CDR3 is TGTGCCAGCAGGGGGCTCTATGAGCAGTTCTTC.

This clonotype showed up many times. The chain combines TRBV12-3 or TRBV12-4 with TRBJ1-5; D gene ambiguous. The CDR3 sequence is 12 residues long. The germline V and J ends were trimmed by 3 bases and 6 bases, with 6 bases remaining between them. The DNA for the CDR3 is TGTGCCAGCAGTTTTTCGAGTCAGCCCCAGCATTTT. Translated: CASSFSSQPQHF.

At least ten counts were recorded for this clonotype. The chain combines TRBV6-2 or TRBV6-3 with TRBJ2-7; 8 bases align to TRBD1. CDR1 MNHEY and CDR2 SVGEGT come from the germline V gene. CDR3 size: 15 residues. V lost 7 bases and J lost 3; bases outside the gene matches: 11. Here the CDR3 DNA reads TGTGCCAGCATCGTAGGTGGGACAGGACTCTACGAGCAGTACTTC. Translated, it gives CASIVGGTGLYEQYF.

This clonotype occurred many times. The rearrangement links TRBV5-1 to TRBJ1-1; D is ambiguous. V lost 1 base and J 5 bases, leaving 12 bases between the germline ends. CDR3 length: 14 amino acids. Germline V gene lookup returns CDR1 SGHRS and CDR2 YFSETQ. CDR3 residues: CASSLNQVMTEAFF. In DNA, the CDR3 is TGCGCCAGCAGCTTGAACCAGGTGATGACTGAAGCTTTCTTT.

This clonotype was seen only a few times. The chain carries TRBV9 and TRBJ1-1; a possible D gene is TRBD1 (6 bases). Trimming cost V 3 bases and J 6 bases, with 18 bases left between them. The CDR3 totals 15 residues. The germline V gene has CDR1 SGDLS and CDR2 YYNGEE. The DNA for the CDR3 is TGTGCCAGCAGCGGTACGGGACACGGAGGTCCTGAAGCTTTCTTT. It codes for CASSGTGHGGPEAFF. Drawing the rest from reference TRBV9 and TRBJ1-1, the complete variable domain is DSGVTQTPKHLITATGQRVTLRCSPRSGDLSVYWYQQSLDQGLQFLIQYYNGEERAKGNILERFSAQQFPDLHSELNLSSLELGDSALYFCASSGTGHGGPEAFFGQGTRLTVV.

This clonotype was seen repeatedly, ten times or more. The chain recombines TRBV7-2 with TRBJ2-3; possibly TRBD1 or TRBD2 for D (5 bases each). CDR3 length: 16 amino acids. Trimming took off 1 base at V and 3 bases at J, with 14 bases between the two ends. CDR1 is SGHTA, CDR2 FQGNSA, per germline. The CDR3 protein is CASSLVPGAPTDTQYF. In DNA form, the CDR3 reads TGTGCCAGCAGCTTAGTCCCCGGGGCGCCGACAGATACGCAGTATTTT.

This clonotype was recorded at least ten times. This rearrangement joins TRBV27 to TRBJ1-1, with D tentatively TRBD1 (6 bases). This CDR3 has 15 residues. Looked up from germline, CDR1 is MNHEY and CDR2 is SMNVEV (reference sequence). V lost 1 base and J lost 5, with 14 bases in between. For the CDR3, the DNA is TGTGCCAGCAGTTTATTCCCGGGGGCTGGGACTGAAGCTTTCTTT. Translating gives CASSLFPGAGTEAFF.

Comments on this clonotype: A much larger clone lies one base from this, so it may be a read error. The CDR3 does not close with the conserved phenylalanine or tryptophan, likely indicating a read error. The V call is TRBV5-1, the J call TRBJ2-7; 8 positions match TRBD1. Losses at the gene ends were 5 bases for V and 0 bases for J; bases not matched to a gene: 7. CDR3 size: 15 residues. Germline-derived CDR1 and CDR2 are SGHRS and YFSETQ. The CDR3 DNA is TGCGCCAGCAGGGACCGGACAGGGACCTCCTACGAGCAGTACTCC. It encodes CASRDRTGTSYEQYS.

This clonotype occurred many times. The chain employs TRBV2 and TRBJ2-1; TRBD2 is a possible D gene (6 bases). Germline CDR1 and CDR2: SNHLY and FYNNEI. CDR3 size: 10 residues. V lost 8 bases and J 7 bases, leaving 6 bases between the germline ends. The CDR3 DNA reads as TGTGCCAGCGGGGGGAATGAGCAGTTCTTC. It is translated as CASGGNEQFF.

Many counts were recorded for this clonotype. CDR3 amino acids: CASSYPAGTYSGNTIYF. The CDR3 region has the DNA TGTGCCAGCAGTTATCCCGCCGGGACATACTCTGGAAACACCATATATTTT. The chain has TRBV6-2 or TRBV6-3 and TRBJ1-3, with a tentative D call TRBD1 (6 bases). Germline values: CDR1 MNHEY, CDR2 SVGEGT. Trimming removed 3 bases from V and 0 bases from J, with 15 bases in between. The CDR3 runs 17 residues.

This clonotype occurred many times. The chain uses TRBV6-2 or TRBV6-3 and TRBJ2-1; no clear D gene. Germline CDR1 and CDR2: MNHEY and SVGEGT. The V end was cut by 2 bases, the J end by 0 bases, with 14 bases between. The CDR3 totals 17 residues. In DNA form, the CDR3 reads TGTGCCAGCAGTTACGGGCGGAAACTGAGCTCCTACAATGAGCAGTTCTTC. Translation gives CASSYGRKLSSYNEQFF.

At least ten counts were recorded for this clonotype. V usage is TRBV18 and J usage is TRBJ2-7; D is possibly TRBD1 or TRBD2 (6 bases each). Germline V gene data show CDR1 as KGHSH and CDR2 as LQKENI. The CDR3 is made up of 15 amino acids. V lost 4 bases, J lost 2 bases, and 15 bases lay in between. CDR3 sequence: CASSLRGDTPYEQYF. The CDR3 region has the DNA TGTGCCAGCTCACTAAGGGGGGACACCCCCTACGAGCAGTACTTC.

The sample holds many counts of this clonotype. The chain recombines TRBV6-1 with TRBJ2-1, with D perhaps assigned TRBD1 or TRBD2 (6 bases each). CDR1 MNHNS and CDR2 SASEGT come from the germline V gene. The CDR3 loop spans 14 amino acids. With 6 bases removed from V and 9 bases from J, the gap between germline ends came to 18 bases. CDR3 sequence: CASSLPLWGAEQFF. The CDR3, as DNA: TGTGCCAGCAGCCTACCCCTATGGGGGGCTGAGCAGTTCTTC.

Ten or more counts support this clonotype. The chain couples TRBV7-6 to TRBJ2-1; the D is unclear. Between the trimmed V and J ends, which lost 0 bases and 0 bases, there was a span of 9 bases. CDR1 is SGHVS, CDR2 FNYEAQ, per germline. The CDR3 has 16 amino acids. CDR3 coding DNA: TGTGCCAGCAGCTTAGCTAGTAAATACTCCTACAATGAGCAGTTCTTC. Translating gives CASSLASKYSYNEQFF.

Comments on this clonotype: Given a much more abundant clone one base away, this may be a read error. V is TRBV18 and J is TRBJ2-1; D unresolved. CDR3 length: 15 amino acids. Germline V gene sequence: CDR1 KGHSH, CDR2 LQKENI. Between the trimmed V and J ends, which lost 2 bases and 5 bases, there was a span of 13 bases. The CDR3 loop is CASSPREERDNEQFF. The CDR3 DNA sequence: TGTGCCAGCTCACCAAGAGAGGAGAGAGACAATGAGCAGTTCTTC.

On this clonotype itself: A much larger clone differs by one base, so this may be a read error. V gene TRBV28 combines with J gene TRBJ2-7; perhaps TRBD2 as D (6 bases). Germline CDR1 MDHEN, CDR2 SYDVKM. This CDR3 region has 14 residues. V was shortened by 5 bases and J by 3 bases, with 14 bases between the two germline ends. In DNA form, the CDR3 reads TGTGCCAGCAGTCTCCGGACTAACGGCTACGAGCAGTACTTC. Translating it yields CASSLRTNGYEQYF.

On this clonotype itself: The germline gene is not matched at one end of the junction; a read error may be the cause. This chain connects TRBV27 to TRBJ1-2; D perhaps matches TRBD1 (6 bases). This CDR3 is 15 amino acids long. The germline gives CDR1 MNHEY, CDR2 SMNVEV (reference sequence). CDR3 in DNA: TGTGCCAGCAGTTTGAGGGGGGATCGGACGGGAGGCTGCACCTTC. Its translation is CASSLRGDRTGGCTF.

There are a few counts of this clonotype. This sequence joins TRBV29-1 and TRBJ2-7; D call uncertain. V was cut by 2 bases and J by 5 bases, with 7 bases left in between. The CDR3 has 11 residues. Germline V gives CDR1 SQVTM, CDR2 ANQGSEA. The CDR3 nucleotides read TGCAGCGTTGAACTCGCGGACGAGCAGTACTTC. The encoded protein is CSVELADEQYF.

This clonotype was recorded at least ten times. The chain joins TRBV15 to TRBJ2-1, with TRBD2 as a possible D gene (7 bases). The CDR3 sequence is 14 residues long. V gave up 6 bases and J gave up 2 bases, with 11 bases separating them. Germline CDR1 and CDR2: LNHNV and YYDKDF (reference sequence). For the CDR3, the DNA is TGTGCCACCAGGGGGGGGCGGGCCTACAATGAGCAGTTCTTC. It codes for CATRGGRAYNEQFF.

This clonotype was recorded a few times. The chain is built from TRBV11-2 and TRBJ2-7; the D gene is possibly TRBD1 (5 bases). V lost 5 bases and J 3 bases, leaving 11 bases between the germline ends. CDR3 size: 13 residues. CDR1 is SGHAT and CDR2 is FQNNGV in the germline V gene. CDR3 sequence (DNA): TGTGCCAGCAGCCTACAGGACGGCTACGAGCAGTACTTC. Amino acid sequence: CASSLQDGYEQYF. Full variable domain (outside the CDR3, taken from reference TRBV11-2 and TRBJ2-7): EAGVAQSPRYKIIEKRQSVAFWCNPISGHATLYWYQQILGQGPKLLIQFQNNGVVDDSQLPKDRFSAERLKGVDSTLKIQPAKLEDSAVYLCASSLQDGYEQYFGPGTRLTVT.

This clonotype has a handful of counts. In DNA form, the CDR3 reads TGTGCCAGCAGCGTAGGTTTCCGACGGAAACAAGAGACCCAGTACTTC. It yields the protein CASSVGFRRKQETQYF. The rearrangement links TRBV9 to TRBJ2-5; D not certain. Trimming took 0 bases from V and 2 from J, leaving 14 bases between them. The CDR3 totals 16 residues. Per germline, CDR1 SGDLS and CDR2 YYNGEE. The variable domain in full, with the rest retrieved from reference TRBV9 and TRBJ2-5, is DSGVTQTPKHLITATGQRVTLRCSPRSGDLSVYWYQQSLDQGLQFLIQYYNGEERAKGNILERFSAQQFPDLHSELNLSSLELGDSALYFCASSVGFRRKQETQYFGPGTRLLVL.

This clonotype was recorded at least ten times. This chain joins TRBV6-2 or TRBV6-3 and TRBJ2-7; TRBD1 might be the D (5 bases). V shed 8 bases and J shed 0 bases, with 17 bases lying between them. The germline gives CDR1 MNHEY, CDR2 SVGEGT. There are 15 residues in the CDR3. The CDR3 coding sequence is TGTGCCAGCGGGAAGAACCTTGGACACTCCTACGAGCAGTACTTC. Translation gives CASGKNLGHSYEQYF.

This clonotype was observed a handful of times. This rearrangement joins TRBV7-9 to TRBJ2-7, with TRBD2 matching over 7 bases. Per the germline V gene, CDR1 is SEHNR and CDR2 is FQNEAQ (reference sequence). The length of the CDR3 is 16 residues. V lost 1 base, J lost 5 bases, and 11 bases stayed unmatched. Here the CDR3 reads CASSLVVQAGSHEQYF. CDR3 coding DNA: TGTGCCAGCAGCTTAGTAGTTCAAGCGGGGAGCCACGAGCAGTACTTC.

The chain employs TRBV19 and TRBJ2-2, with TRBD1 matching 8 bases. The trim removed 3 bases at V and 4 bases at J, leaving 4 bases unmatched. CDR3 length equals 15 residues. Per germline, CDR1 LNHDA and CDR2 SQIVND (reference sequence). This chain's CDR3 is CASSIGQGGTGELFF. Here the CDR3 DNA reads TGTGCCAGTAGTATCGGACAGGGCGGCACCGGGGAGCTGTTTTTT.